The rows below give T cell receptor beta chains drawn from one sample of a study of cytomegalovirus exposure and HLA in healthy donors. Data came from immunoSEQ multiplex PCR; TCRdb stores just in-frame clones and leaves some out. The sample records 150,000 to 200,000 clones, roughly 80% being singletons. Sequenced input: PBMCs. All receptors derive from a human donor in good health. Both conserved end residues are part of each CDR3. The D gene is left open where the match is weak.

V,D,CDR3
TRBV6-1,.,CASSGGGSPYTKAFF
TRBV6-6,.,CASSYTASSYNSPLHF
TRBV29-1,.,CSGGDADTEAFF
TRBV9,TRBD1,CASSVAGTGNEKLFF
TRBV4-3,.,CASSQEVTGSGGYTF
TRBV23-1,.,CASSQDRRAVGYTF
TRBV2,.,CASSERVGETQYF
TRBV6-4,.,CASSLDSPNSPLHF
TRBV13,.,CASSSTSDTQYF
TRBV27,TRBD1,CASSPQPVRGQGNTIYF
TRBV2,TRBD2,CASLAATSAAKNIQYF
TRBV7-9,.,CASSLVQGNTEAFF
TRBV5-1,.,CASSLTNYGYTF
TRBV23-1,.,CASSQSGHARQPQHF
TRBV7-2,.,CASSLPGTGNTIYF
TRBV19,.,CASSISDQETQYF
TRBV2,TRBD1,CASTTQGAGTEAFF
TRBV6-1,TRBD1,CASSEGDRVLYGYTF
TRBV4-3,.,CASSQEMTGVNQFF
TRBV20-1,.,CSAIVVVGYTF
TRBV19,.,CASSIVGTGYNEQFF
TRBV19,TRBD2,CASSGLAATGELFF